This TCR beta chain was identified in a study of molecular identifiers for immune sequencing clone quantification. Study details: In the replicates, RNA derived from roughly 20,000 or 100,000 naive CD8 cells was divided into five parts, and four were sequenced. Regarding the study as a whole: Spiked-in Jurkat TCR RNA corresponding to one cell was reported as detectable against about 1 million naive cells.

In the case of this clonotype: Its antigen is as yet unknown.

MiXCR, applied by TCRdb to the PCR reads, yields one record per CDR3 protein. The sample contains about 320,000 distinct CDR3 sequences, roughly 24% of which appear only once. V shed 5 bases and J shed 5 bases, with 17 bases lying between them. This CDR3 has 15 residues. Per germline, CDR1 PRHDT and CDR2 FYEKMQ (reference sequence). Material for sequencing was naive CD8+ T cells from blood, with Jurkat cell RNA spiked in. Subset in this sample: FACS-sorted CD8+CD4-CCR7+CD45RA+ naive T cells. The TCR comes from a human donor in good health. Some libraries in this study had Jurkat cell RNA spiked in. The chain uses TRBV13 and TRBJ2-3; D is possibly TRBD2 (5 bases). As DNA, the CDR3 is TGTGCCAGCAGCGCCCGGGAAGAGCATGGAGATACGCAGTATTTT. This encodes CASSAREEHGDTQYF.